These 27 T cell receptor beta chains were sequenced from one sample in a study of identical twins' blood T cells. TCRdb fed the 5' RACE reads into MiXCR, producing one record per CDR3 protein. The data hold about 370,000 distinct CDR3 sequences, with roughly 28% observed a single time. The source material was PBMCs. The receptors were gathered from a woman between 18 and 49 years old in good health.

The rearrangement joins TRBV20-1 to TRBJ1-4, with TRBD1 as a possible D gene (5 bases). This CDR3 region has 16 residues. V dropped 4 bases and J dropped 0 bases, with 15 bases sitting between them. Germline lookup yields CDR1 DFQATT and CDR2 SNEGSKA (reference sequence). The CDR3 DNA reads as TGCAGTGCTATAAGTACTGACAGTGCAACTAATGAAAAACTGTTTTTT. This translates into CSAISTDSATNEKLFF.

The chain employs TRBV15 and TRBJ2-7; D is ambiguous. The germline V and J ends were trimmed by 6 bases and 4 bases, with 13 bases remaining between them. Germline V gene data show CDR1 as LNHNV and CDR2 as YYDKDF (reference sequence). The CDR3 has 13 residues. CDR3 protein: CATSYILKYEQYF. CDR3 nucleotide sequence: TGTGCCACCAGTTACATTCTAAAATACGAGCAGTACTTC.

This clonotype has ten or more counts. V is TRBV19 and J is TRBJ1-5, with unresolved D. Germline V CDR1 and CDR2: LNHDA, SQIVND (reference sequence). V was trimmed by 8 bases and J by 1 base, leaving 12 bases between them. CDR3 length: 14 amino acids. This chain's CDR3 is CASYSFGSNQPQHF. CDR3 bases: TGTGCCAGTTATTCCTTCGGAAGCAATCAGCCCCAGCATTTT.

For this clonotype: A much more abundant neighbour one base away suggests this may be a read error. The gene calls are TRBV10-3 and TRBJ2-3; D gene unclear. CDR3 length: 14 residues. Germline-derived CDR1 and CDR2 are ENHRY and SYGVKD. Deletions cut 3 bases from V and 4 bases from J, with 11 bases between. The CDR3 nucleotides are TGTGCCATCAGTGACAACAGCCTCCCAGATACGCAGTATTTT. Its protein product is CAISDNSLPDTQYF.

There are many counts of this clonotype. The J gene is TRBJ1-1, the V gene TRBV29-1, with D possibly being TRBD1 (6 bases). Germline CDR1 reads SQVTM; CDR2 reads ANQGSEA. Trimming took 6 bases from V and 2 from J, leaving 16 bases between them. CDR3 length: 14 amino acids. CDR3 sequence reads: CSVPPAGTNTEAFF. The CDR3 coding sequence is TGCAGCGTGCCCCCAGCAGGGACAAACACTGAAGCTTTCTTT.

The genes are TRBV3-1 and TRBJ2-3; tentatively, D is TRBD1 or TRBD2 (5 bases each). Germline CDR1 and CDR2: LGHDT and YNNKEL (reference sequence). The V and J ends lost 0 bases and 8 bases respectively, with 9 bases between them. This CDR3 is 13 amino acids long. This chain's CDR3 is CASSQEDGGTQYF. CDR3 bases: TGTGCCAGCAGCCAAGAGGATGGGGGTACGCAGTATTTT.

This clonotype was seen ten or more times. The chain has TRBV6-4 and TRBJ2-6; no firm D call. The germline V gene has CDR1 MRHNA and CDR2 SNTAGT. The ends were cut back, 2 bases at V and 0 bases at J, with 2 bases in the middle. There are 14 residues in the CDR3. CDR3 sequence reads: CASSDGSGANVLTF. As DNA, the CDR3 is TGTGCCAGCAGTGACGGCTCTGGGGCCAACGTCCTGACTTTC.

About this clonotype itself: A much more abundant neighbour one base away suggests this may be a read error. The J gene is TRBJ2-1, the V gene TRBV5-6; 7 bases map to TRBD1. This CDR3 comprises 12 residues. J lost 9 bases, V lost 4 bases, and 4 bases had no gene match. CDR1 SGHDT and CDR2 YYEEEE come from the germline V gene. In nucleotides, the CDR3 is TGTGCCAGCAGCACGGGACAGCTTGAGCAGTTCTTC. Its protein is CASSTGQLEQFF. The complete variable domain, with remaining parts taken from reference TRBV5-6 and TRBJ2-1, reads DAGVTQSPTHLIKTRGQQVTLRCSPKSGHDTVSWYQQALGQGPQFIFQYYEEEERQRGNFPDRFSGHQFPNYSSELNVNALLLGDSALYLCASSTGQLEQFFGPGTRLTVL.

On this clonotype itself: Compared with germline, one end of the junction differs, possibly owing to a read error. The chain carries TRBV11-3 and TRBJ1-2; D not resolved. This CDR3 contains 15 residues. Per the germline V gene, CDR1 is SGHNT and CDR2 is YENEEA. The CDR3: CVSSLNGRDNYGYTF. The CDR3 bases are TGTGTCAGCAGCTTAAACGGCAGAGATAACTATGGCTACACCTTC. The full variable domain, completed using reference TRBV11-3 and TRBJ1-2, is EAGVVQSPRYKIIEKKQPVAFWCNPISGHNTLYWYLQNLGQGPELLIRYENEEAVDDSQLPKDRFSAERLKGVDSTLKIQPAELGDSAVYLCVSSLNGRDNYGYTFGSGTRLTVV.

The CDR3 loop reads CASSLAQGILGYTF. DNA for the CDR3: TGTGCCAGCAGCTTGGCACAGGGGATTCTGGGCTACACCTTC. The chain carries TRBV7-9 and TRBJ1-2, with 7 bases matching TRBD1. Germline trimming cut 3 bases from V and 8 bases from J; bases unmatched to any gene: 9. This CDR3 region has 14 residues. In germline, CDR1 is SEHNR, CDR2 FQNEAQ (reference sequence).

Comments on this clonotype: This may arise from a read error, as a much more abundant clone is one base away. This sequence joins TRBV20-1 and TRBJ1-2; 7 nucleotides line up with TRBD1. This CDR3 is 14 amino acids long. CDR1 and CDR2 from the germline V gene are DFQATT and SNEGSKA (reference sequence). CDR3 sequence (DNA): TGCAGTGTTAGAGAAGGACAGGTGAACTATGGCTACACCTTC. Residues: CSVREGQVNYGYTF.

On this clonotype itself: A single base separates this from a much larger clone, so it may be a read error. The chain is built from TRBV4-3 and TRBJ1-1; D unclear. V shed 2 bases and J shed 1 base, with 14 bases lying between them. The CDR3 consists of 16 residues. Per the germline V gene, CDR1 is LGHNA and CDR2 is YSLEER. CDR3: CASSQIGAHWNTEAFF. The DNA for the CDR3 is TGCGCCAGCAGCCAAATAGGAGCCCACTGGAACACTGAAGCTTTCTTT.

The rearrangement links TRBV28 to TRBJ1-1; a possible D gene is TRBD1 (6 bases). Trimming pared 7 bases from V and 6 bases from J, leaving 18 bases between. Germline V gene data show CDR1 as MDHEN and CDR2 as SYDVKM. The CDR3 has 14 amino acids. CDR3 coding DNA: TGTGCCAGCAAAGGGGGGCTGGTCGGAGCTGAAGCTTTCTTT. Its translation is CASKGGLVGAEAFF. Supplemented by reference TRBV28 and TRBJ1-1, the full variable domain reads DVKVTQSSRYLVKRTGEKVFLECVQDMDHENMFWYRQDPGLGLRLIYFSYDVKMKEKGDIPEGYSVSREKKERFSLILESASTNQTSMYLCASKGGLVGAEAFFGQGTRLTVV.

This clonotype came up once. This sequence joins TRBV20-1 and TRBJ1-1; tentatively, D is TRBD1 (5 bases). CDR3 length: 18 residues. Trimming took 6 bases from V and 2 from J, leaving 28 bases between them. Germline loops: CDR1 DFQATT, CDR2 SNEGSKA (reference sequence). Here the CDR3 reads CSASHLNGGVSVNTEAFF. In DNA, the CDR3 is TGCAGTGCGTCACATCTCAATGGGGGGGTGTCGGTTAACACTGAAGCTTTCTTT.

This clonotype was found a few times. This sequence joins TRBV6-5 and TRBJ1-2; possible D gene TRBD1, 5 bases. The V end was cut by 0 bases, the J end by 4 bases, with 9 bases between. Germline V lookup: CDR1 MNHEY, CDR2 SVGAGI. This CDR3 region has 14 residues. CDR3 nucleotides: TGTGCCAGCAGTTACTCGCGGGACGGCTATGGCTACACCTTC. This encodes CASSYSRDGYGYTF.

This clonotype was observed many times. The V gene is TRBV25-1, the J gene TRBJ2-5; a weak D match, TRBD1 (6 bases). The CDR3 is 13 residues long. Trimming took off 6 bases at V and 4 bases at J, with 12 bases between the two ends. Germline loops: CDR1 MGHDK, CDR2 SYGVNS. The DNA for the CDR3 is TGTGCCAGCAGGGGGGCGTGGGGAGAGACCCAGTACTTC. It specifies CASRGAWGETQYF.

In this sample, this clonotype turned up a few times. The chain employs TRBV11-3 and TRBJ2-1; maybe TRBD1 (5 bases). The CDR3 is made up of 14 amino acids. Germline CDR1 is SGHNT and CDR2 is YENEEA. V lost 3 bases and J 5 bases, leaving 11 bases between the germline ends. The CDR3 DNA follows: TGTGCCAGCAGCTTTGAGCCAGGGAACAATGAGCAGTTCTTC. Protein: CASSFEPGNNEQFF.

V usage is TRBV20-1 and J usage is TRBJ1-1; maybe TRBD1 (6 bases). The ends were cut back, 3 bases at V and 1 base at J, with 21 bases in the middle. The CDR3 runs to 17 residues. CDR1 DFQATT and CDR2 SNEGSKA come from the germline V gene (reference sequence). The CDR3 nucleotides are TGCAGTGCTAGGAACCCCGTCGGGGGCGCTGGGAACACTGAAGCTTTCTTT. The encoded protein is CSARNPVGGAGNTEAFF.

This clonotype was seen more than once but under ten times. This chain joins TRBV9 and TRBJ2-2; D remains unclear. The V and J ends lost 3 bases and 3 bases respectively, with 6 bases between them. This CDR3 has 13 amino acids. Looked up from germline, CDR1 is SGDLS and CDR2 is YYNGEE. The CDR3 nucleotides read TGTGCCAGCAGCGCCATGTACACCGGGGAGCTGTTTTTT. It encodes CASSAMYTGELFF.

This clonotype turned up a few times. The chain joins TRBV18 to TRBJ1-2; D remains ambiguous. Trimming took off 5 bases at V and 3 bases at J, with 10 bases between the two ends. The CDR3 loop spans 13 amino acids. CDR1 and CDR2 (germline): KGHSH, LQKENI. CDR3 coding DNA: TGTGCCAGCTCAGGGGAGGGAGACTATGGCTACACCTTC. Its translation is CASSGEGDYGYTF.

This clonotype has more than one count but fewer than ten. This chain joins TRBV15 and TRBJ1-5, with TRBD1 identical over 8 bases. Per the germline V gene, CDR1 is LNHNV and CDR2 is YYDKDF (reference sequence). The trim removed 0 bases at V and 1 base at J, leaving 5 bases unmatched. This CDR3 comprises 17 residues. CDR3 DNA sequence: TGTGCCACCAGCAGAGATACAGGGGGTGGGAGCAATCAGCCCCAGCATTTT. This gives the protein CATSRDTGGGSNQPQHF.

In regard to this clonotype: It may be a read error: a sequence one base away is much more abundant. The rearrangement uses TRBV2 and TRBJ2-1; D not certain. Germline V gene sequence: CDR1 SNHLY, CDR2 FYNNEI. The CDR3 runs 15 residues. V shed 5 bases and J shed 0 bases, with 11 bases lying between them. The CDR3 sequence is CASSIQPSSYNEQFF. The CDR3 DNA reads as TGTGCCAGCAGTATACAGCCTAGCTCCTACAATGAGCAGTTCTTC.

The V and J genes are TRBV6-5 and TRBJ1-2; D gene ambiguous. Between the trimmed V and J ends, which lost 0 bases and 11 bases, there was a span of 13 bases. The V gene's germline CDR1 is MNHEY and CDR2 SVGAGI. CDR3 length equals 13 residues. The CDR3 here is CASSYSFKAGYTF. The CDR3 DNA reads TGTGCCAGCAGTTACTCGTTTAAGGCCGGTTACACCTTC.

The CDR3 sequence: CASSPGTGVYNSPLHF. Written as DNA, the CDR3 is TGTGCCAGCAGCCCCGGGACAGGTGTCTATAATTCACCCCTCCACTTT. The chain is built from TRBV4-2 and TRBJ1-6; 8 bases align to TRBD1. Per the germline V gene, CDR1 is LGHNA and CDR2 is YNFKEQ. Trimming took 4 bases from V and 3 from J; bases not matched to a gene: 5. The length of the CDR3 is 16 residues.

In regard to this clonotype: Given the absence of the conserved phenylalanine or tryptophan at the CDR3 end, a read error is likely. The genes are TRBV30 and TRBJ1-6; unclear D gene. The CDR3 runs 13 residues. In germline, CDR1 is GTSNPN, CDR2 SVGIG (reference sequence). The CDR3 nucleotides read TGTGCCCGGAGTGAAGGCTTGGGTTCACCCCTCCACCTT. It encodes CARSEGLGSPLHL.

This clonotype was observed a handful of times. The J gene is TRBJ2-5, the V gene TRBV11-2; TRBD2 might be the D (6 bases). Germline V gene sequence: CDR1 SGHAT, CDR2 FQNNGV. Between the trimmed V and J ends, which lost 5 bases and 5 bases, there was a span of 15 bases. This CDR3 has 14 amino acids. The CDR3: CASSRLGFEETQYF. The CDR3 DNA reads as TGTGCCAGCAGCCGACTAGGATTTGAGGAGACCCAGTACTTC.

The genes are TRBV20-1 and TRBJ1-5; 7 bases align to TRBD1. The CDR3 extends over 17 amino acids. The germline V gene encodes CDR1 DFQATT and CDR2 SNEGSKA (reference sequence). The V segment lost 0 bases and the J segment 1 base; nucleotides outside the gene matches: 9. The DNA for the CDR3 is TGCAGTGCTAGAGATGTAAGACAGGGCGCGAGCAATCAGCCCCAGCATTTT. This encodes CSARDVRQGASNQPQHF.